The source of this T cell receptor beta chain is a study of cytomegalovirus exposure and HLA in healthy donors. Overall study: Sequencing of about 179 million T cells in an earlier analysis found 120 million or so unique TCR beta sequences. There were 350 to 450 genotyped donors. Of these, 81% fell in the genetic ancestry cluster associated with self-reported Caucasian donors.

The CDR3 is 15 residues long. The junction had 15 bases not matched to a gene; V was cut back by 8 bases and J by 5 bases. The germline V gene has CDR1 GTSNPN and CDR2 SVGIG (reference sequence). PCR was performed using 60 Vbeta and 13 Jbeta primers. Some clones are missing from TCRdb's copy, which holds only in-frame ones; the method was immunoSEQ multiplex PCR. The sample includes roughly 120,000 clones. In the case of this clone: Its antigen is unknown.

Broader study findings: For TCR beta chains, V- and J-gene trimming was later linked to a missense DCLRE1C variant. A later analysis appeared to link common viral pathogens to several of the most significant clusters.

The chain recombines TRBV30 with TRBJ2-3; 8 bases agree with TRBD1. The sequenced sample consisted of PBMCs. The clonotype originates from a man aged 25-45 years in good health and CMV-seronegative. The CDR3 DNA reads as TGTGCCCGAGGCCCGGGCAGGGGGCGCAGAGATACGCAGTATTTT. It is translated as CARGPGRGRRDTQYF.